This T cell receptor beta chain was observed in a study of CD8+CD57+ T cells in acquired aplastic anemia. Study-level background: Mean DNA quantity obtained from sorted CD4+ and CD8+ cells was 3 to 3.5 ug.

This CDR3 contains 14 residues. V lost 1 base and J lost 9; bases outside the gene matches: 1. Germline CDR1 is SGHTA and CDR2 is FQGNSA. Genomic DNA served as template for TCR beta VDJ and CDR3 profiling. MiXCR, run by TCRdb on the reads, gives a single entry per CDR3 protein. The table shows over 150,000 distinct CDR3 sequences, with roughly 54% occurring only once. Whoever was chosen for sequencing had shown CD8+CD57+ cell expansion by flow cytometry. Sequences were obtained from sorted CD4+, CD8+, or CD8+CD57+ T cells (not recorded which) from PBMCs. This rearrangement joins TRBV7-2 to TRBJ2-1; TRBD2 aligns across 12 bases. The receptor was isolated from a human donor with aplastic anemia. The CDR3 coding sequence is TGTGCCAGCAGCTTAGGGGGACTAGCGGGTGAGCAGTTCTTC. This translates into CASSLGGLAGEQFF.